The sequence of this T cell receptor (beta chain) was determined in a study of shared clonotypes between healthy human individuals. Method: immunoSEQ multiplex PCR; TCRdb's copy keeps in-frame clones and lacks some. The sample has some 2,500,000 clones; 90% to 95% are singletons. Notes on this clone: Its antigen is not identified.

Study findings and constraints: Among the subsets, naive ones generally showed larger estimated richness than memory ones.

V gave up 3 bases and J gave up 3 bases; unmatched junction bases: 14. There are 18 residues in the CDR3. The germline V gene encodes CDR1 MNHEY and CDR2 SMNVEV (reference sequence). Sequencing was performed on naive CD4+ T cells from PBMCs. Subset in this sample: CD45RA+ positively selected. This TCR derives from a man in his late teens or twenties in good health. Some clones in this sample may be carry-over from other donors' samples. The J gene is TRBJ2-7, the V gene TRBV27; 10 bases align to TRBD1. The CDR3, as DNA: TGTGCCAGCAGTTTTCACAGACCCGGGACAGGGGCCCACTACGAGCAGTACTTC. This codes for CASSFHRPGTGAHYEQYF.